A few counts support the clone carrying this T cell receptor (beta chain). Its matching antigen is unknown. The data were taken from a study of T cell responses to AZD1222 COVID-19 vaccine. For the study at large: Both about-4-week and about-12-week second-dose recipients were combined. Study-level results: Reportedly, nearly half of unique spike TCRs recognized epitopes outside B.1.351/B.1.1.7 mutations. Mostly white British, mostly female donors; authors suggested clonal diversity may be underestimated.

TCRdb's copy holds only in-frame clones and misses some; the assay was immunoSEQ multiplex PCR. The table has about 79,000 clones, 75% to 85% seen once. Looked up from germline, CDR1 is PRHDT and CDR2 is FYEKMQ (reference sequence). The CDR3 length is 12 residues. V lost 4 bases and J 5 bases, leaving 9 bases between the germline ends. V gene TRBV13 combines with J gene TRBJ2-7; no clear D gene. The sample in question was peripheral blood, obtained on day 0 of AZD1222 vaccination. This clonotype was sampled from an adult in good health. CDR3 in amino acids: CASSSHPHEQYF. DNA of the CDR3: TGTGCCAGCAGCTCCCACCCCCACGAGCAGTACTTC.